This entry lists 23 T cell receptor beta chains sequenced from one sample in a study of blood T cells in healthy people across ages. With a J-beta primer mix and a sample-barcoded 5' primer, a second PCR ran roughly 6 to 12 cycles. Using its own MiXCR run on the 5' RACE reads, TCRdb lists one record per CDR3 protein. The profile shows around 800,000 distinct CDR3 sequences, approximately 53% of them singletons. Material: blood. These receptor sequences come from a man older than 75 in good health.

This clonotype has more than one count but fewer than ten. This sequence joins TRBV10-3 and TRBJ2-2, with TRBD1 matching over 7 bases. V lost 9 bases to trimming and J lost 7 bases; unmatched junction nucleotides: 17. Germline CDR1 and CDR2: ENHRY and SYGVKD. The CDR3 is 16 amino acids. The DNA for the CDR3 is TGTGCCATATGGTGGGACAGTAACTCCCTCGGCGGGGAGCTGTTTTTT. Translating it yields CAIWWDSNSLGGELFF.

The chain carries TRBV20-1 and TRBJ1-1; possible D gene TRBD1, 6 bases. Germline CDR1 DFQATT, CDR2 SNEGSKA (reference sequence). The length of the CDR3 is 12 residues. Trimming stripped 5 bases from V and 1 base from J, with 8 bases between. CDR3 protein: CSARGQNTEAFF. DNA for the CDR3: TGCAGTGCTCGGGGACAGAACACTGAAGCTTTCTTT.

The rearrangement links TRBV7-9 to TRBJ2-5; 14 positions match TRBD2. V lost 5 bases, J lost 11 bases, and 10 bases stayed unmatched. The germline CDR1 and CDR2 sequences are SEHNR and FQNEAQ (reference sequence). The CDR3 length is 15 residues. CDR3 amino acids: CASSLGLAGGREQYF. In DNA, the CDR3 is TGTGCCAGCAGCCTCGGACTAGCGGGAGGTCGGGAGCAGTACTTC. Together with reference TRBV7-9 and TRBJ2-5, the CDR3 gives the full variable domain: DTGVSQNPRHKITKRGQNVTFRCDPISEHNRLYWYRQTLGQGPEFLTYFQNEAQLEKSRLLSDRFSAERPKGSFSTLEIQRTEQGDSAMYLCASSLGLAGGREQYFGPGTRLLVL.

V is TRBV7-3 and J is TRBJ2-3, with D possibly TRBD1 on 5 matching bases. Trimming removed 5 bases from V and 8 bases from J, with 20 bases in between. The CDR3 covers 15 residues. From germline, CDR1 is SGHTA and CDR2 FQGTGA. The CDR3 DNA reads as TGTGCCAGCAGCCCAAAGGGCAGGGAAAAGGGTACGCAGTATTTT. It codes for CASSPKGREKGTQYF. Variable domain in full (rest from reference TRBV7-3 and TRBJ2-3): GAGVSQTPSNKVTEKGKYVELRCDPISGHTALYWYRQSLGQGPEFLIYFQGTGAADDSGLPNDRFFAVRPEGSVSTLKIQRTERGDSAVYLCASSPKGREKGTQYFGPGTRLTVL.

This clonotype was counted between two and nine times. The rearrangement uses TRBV27 and TRBJ1-1; 7 positions match TRBD1. Germline values: CDR1 MNHEY, CDR2 SMNVEV (reference sequence). Losses at the gene ends were 5 bases for V and 6 bases for J; bases not matched to a gene: 6. The CDR3 sequence is 13 residues long. The CDR3 spells CASSGSGGSEAFF. In DNA, the CDR3 is TGTGCCAGCAGTGGTTCAGGGGGTTCTGAAGCTTTCTTT.

This sequence joins TRBV2 and TRBJ1-5, with D tentatively TRBD1 (5 bases). Germline loops: CDR1 SNHLY, CDR2 FYNNEI. CDR3 size: 14 residues. The germline V and J ends were trimmed by 6 bases and 3 bases, with 12 bases remaining between them. The CDR3 sequence is CASRSGQVNQPQHF. DNA for the CDR3: TGTGCCAGCAGATCTGGACAAGTCAATCAGCCCCAGCATTTT.

The chain employs TRBV7-2 and TRBJ2-1; TRBD2 might be the D (6 bases). Trimming pared 5 bases from V and 6 bases from J, leaving 17 bases between. The CDR3 covers 15 residues. From germline, CDR1 is SGHTA and CDR2 FQGNSA. The DNA for the CDR3 is TGTGCCAGCAGCCACCTCCTAGGGACTGGCAATGAGCAGTTCTTC. This codes for CASSHLLGTGNEQFF.

The sample holds a few counts of this clonotype. The gene calls are TRBV2 and TRBJ2-5; D is undetermined. Germline V gene lookup returns CDR1 SNHLY and CDR2 FYNNEI. Trimming shortened V by 1 base and J by 3 bases, and 0 bases separated the two germline ends. The CDR3 contains 11 residues. In DNA, the CDR3 is TGTGCCAGCAGTGAAGAAGAGACCCAGTACTTC. Its translation: CASSEEETQYF.

CDR3 nucleotides: TGTGCCAGCAGTGAAAAACCAGGTTTCCGGGGATACGCGTATTTT. Translation gives CASSEKPGFRGYAYF. The rearrangement links TRBV2 to TRBJ2-3, with TRBD2 as a possible D gene (5 bases). V was cut by 2 bases and J by 14 bases, with 23 bases left in between. From germline, CDR1 is SNHLY and CDR2 FYNNEI. The CDR3 consists of 15 residues.

This clonotype was found many times. The genes are TRBV6-1 and TRBJ1-2; perhaps TRBD1 as D (5 bases). CDR1 MNHNS and CDR2 SASEGT come from the germline V gene. There are 16 residues in the CDR3. V was clipped by 2 bases and J by 8 bases, with 21 bases between them. In DNA, the CDR3 is TGTGCCAGCAGTGAACGCCGCACAGGCCCGGCGTTCGGCTACACCTTC. Translating it yields CASSERRTGPAFGYTF.

As DNA, the CDR3 is TGCAGTGCTAGAGCATCCCGGCGGGAGGTCCCCAATGAGCAGTTCTTC. Its translation: CSARASRREVPNEQFF. The V and J genes are TRBV20-1 and TRBJ2-1; 8 bases line up with TRBD2. V dropped 1 base and J dropped 6; count of bases not matched to a gene: 11. Germline CDR1 DFQATT, CDR2 SNEGSKA (reference sequence). This CDR3 contains 16 residues.

This clonotype was observed a single time. This sequence joins TRBV20-1 and TRBJ2-1; D is perhaps TRBD2 (6 bases). Looked up from germline, CDR1 is DFQATT and CDR2 is SNEGSKA (reference sequence). The CDR3 is made up of 11 amino acids. The ends were cut back, 6 bases at V and 14 bases at J, with 17 bases in the middle. This CDR3 is CSALEGSPEFF. Written as DNA, the CDR3 is TGCAGTGCATTGGAGGGATCCCCCGAGTTCTTC.

The gene calls are TRBV5-1 and TRBJ2-2; 9 positions match TRBD1. J gave up 3 bases and V 2 bases, and 2 bases lay outside the gene matches. The CDR3 consists of 15 residues. The germline V gene encodes CDR1 SGHRS and CDR2 YFSETQ. CDR3 protein: CASSLRTGDTGELFF. For the CDR3, the DNA is TGCGCCAGCAGCTTAAGGACAGGGGACACCGGGGAGCTGTTTTTT. Combining the CDR3 with reference TRBV5-1 and TRBJ2-2 gives the whole variable domain KAGVTQTPRYLIKTRGQQVTLSCSPISGHRSVSWYQQTPGQGLQFLFEYFSETQRNKGNFPGRFSGRQFSNSRSEMNVSTLELGDSALYLCASSLRTGDTGELFFGEGSRLTVL.

The rearrangement links TRBV24-1 to TRBJ2-7, with D perhaps matching TRBD1 (5 bases). Germline loops: CDR1 KGHDR, CDR2 SFDVKD. This CDR3 comprises 15 residues. Trimming stripped 3 bases from V and 0 bases from J, with 11 bases between. The CDR3 reads CATSDSRVSSYEQYF. In DNA, the CDR3 is TGTGCCACCAGTGATAGCAGGGTCAGCTCCTACGAGCAGTACTTC.

The chain couples TRBV28 to TRBJ2-6, with TRBD1 identical over 12 bases. J lost 3 bases, V lost 5 bases, and 8 bases had no gene match. The CDR3 sequence is 18 residues long. Germline V gene lookup returns CDR1 MDHEN and CDR2 SYDVKM. CDR3 region: CASSPGTGGRYGANVLTF. CDR3 nucleotide sequence: TGTGCCAGCAGTCCAGGGACAGGGGGCCGGTATGGGGCCAACGTCCTGACTTTC.

This clonotype has just a few counts. The chain joins TRBV9 to TRBJ2-1, with D perhaps TRBD1 (6 bases). In germline, CDR1 is SGDLS, CDR2 YYNGEE. CDR3 size: 14 residues. Trimming pared 0 bases from V and 5 bases from J, leaving 9 bases between. DNA of the CDR3: TGTGCCAGCAGCGTAGGGGGGCAGAACAATGAGCAGTTCTTC. It specifies CASSVGGQNNEQFF.

This chain connects TRBV24-1 to TRBJ2-1; D uncertain. This CDR3 is built from 14 residues. The V end was cut by 0 bases, the J end by 7 bases, with 9 bases between. Germline V CDR1 and CDR2: KGHDR, SFDVKD. The CDR3 is CATSDLWDGNEQFF. DNA of the CDR3: TGTGCCACCAGTGATTTGTGGGATGGTAATGAGCAGTTCTTC.

This chain links TRBV5-8 with TRBJ2-7; the D is unclear. Trimming removed 6 bases at V and 2 bases at J, with 15 bases between. CDR3 length: 14 amino acids. Germline assignment: CDR1 SGHTS and CDR2 YDEGEE. CDR3 coding DNA: TGTGCCAGCATCCAGCCCGGGCCCACCTACGAGCAGTACTTC. It translates to CASIQPGPTYEQYF.

The J gene is TRBJ2-1, the V gene TRBV12-3 or TRBV12-4; TRBD2 aligns across 10 bases. V lost 3 bases, J lost 3 bases, and 5 bases stayed unmatched. The CDR3 covers 16 residues. CDR3 nucleotides: TGTGCCAGCAGTTTGTCGGGACTAGCGCTCTACAATGAGCAGTTCTTC. Its protein product is CASSLSGLALYNEQFF.

The chain has TRBV7-3 and TRBJ2-3; D gene unclear. V lost 0 bases, J lost 7 bases, and 8 bases lay in between. Germline values: CDR1 SGHTA, CDR2 FQGTGA. The CDR3 loop spans 13 amino acids. CDR3 sequence (DNA): TGTGCCAGCAGCTTAACGGGTGGGAATACGCAGTATTTT. Protein product: CASSLTGGNTQYF.

This clonotype was seen just once. The genes are TRBV6-2 or TRBV6-3 and TRBJ2-1; 11 nucleotides align to TRBD2. Germline V gene data show CDR1 as MNHEY and CDR2 as SVGEGT. CDR3 size: 15 residues. With V trimmed by 7 bases and J by 4 bases, 6 bases remained unmatched. CDR3 sequence (DNA): TGTGCCAGCAATCGACTAGCGGGGCCATACAATGAGCAGTTCTTC. Amino acids: CASNRLAGPYNEQFF.

This sequence joins TRBV20-1 and TRBJ2-5, with D uncertain. Trimming removed 6 bases from V and 2 bases from J, with 19 bases in between. Germline-derived CDR1 and CDR2 are DFQATT and SNEGSKA (reference sequence). The CDR3 is 15 residues long. In DNA, the CDR3 is TGCAGTGCAAGCCCTACACAGAGTTTACAAGAGACCCAGTACTTC. Protein sequence: CSASPTQSLQETQYF.

This chain links TRBV9 with TRBJ2-1, with 7 bases matching TRBD2. Looked up from germline, CDR1 is SGDLS and CDR2 is YYNGEE. J lost 4 bases, V lost 0 bases, and 4 bases had no gene match. CDR3 size: 15 residues. The CDR3 reads CASSVDPAGYNEQFF. The CDR3, as DNA: TGTGCCAGCAGCGTAGATCCAGCGGGGTACAATGAGCAGTTCTTC.